Below are 18 T cell receptor beta chains sequenced from a single sample in a study of T cells and Merkel cell carcinoma outcomes. Assay used: immunoSEQ multiplex PCR; TCRdb lists only in-frame clones, some missing. The table includes around 15,000 clones, 87% detected once. The specimen was tumor tissue from Merkel cell carcinoma. The receptors originated from a human donor with Merkel cell carcinoma.

This chain connects TRBV5-6 to TRBJ2-5, with no clear D. Trimming pared 1 base from V and 4 bases from J, leaving 5 bases between. This CDR3 has 12 amino acids. From germline, CDR1 is SGHDT and CDR2 YYEEEE. CDR3 loop: CASSLFRETQYF. Here the CDR3 DNA reads TGTGCCAGCAGCTTGTTCCGAGAGACCCAGTACTTC.

This chain joins TRBV6-6 and TRBJ1-1; D call uncertain. This CDR3 contains 13 residues. V shed 2 bases and J shed 8 bases, with 12 bases lying between them. Germline V gene sequence: CDR1 MNHNY, CDR2 SVGAGI (reference sequence). The CDR3 nucleotides read TGTGCCAGCAGTTACCCTGGACCGACCGAAGCTTTCTTT. Protein sequence: CASSYPGPTEAFF.

About this clone itself: One end of the junction varies from germline; a read error may be responsible. This sequence joins TRBV4-1 and TRBJ2-1; a weak D match, TRBD2 (5 bases). This CDR3 comprises 16 residues. The germline CDR1 and CDR2 sequences are MGHRA and YSYEKL. CDR3 loop: CASSQDEGPPYNERFF. CDR3 bases: TGCGCCAGCAGCCAAGATGAGGGTCCACCCTACAATGAGCGGTTCTTC.

The rearrangement uses TRBV2 and TRBJ1-5, with 7 bases fitting TRBD1. J lost 3 bases, V lost 3 bases, and 5 bases had no gene match. The length of the CDR3 is 15 residues. Germline CDR1 and CDR2: SNHLY and FYNNEI. CDR3 sequence: CASSDVTGFNQPQHF. The CDR3 DNA reads TGTGCCAGCAGTGATGTGACAGGGTTCAATCAGCCCCAGCATTTT.

This clone was seen a handful of times. The rearrangement joins TRBV30 to TRBJ2-1; D might be TRBD2 (6 bases). Trimming removed 2 bases at V and 13 bases at J, with 15 bases between. CDR1 and CDR2 from the germline V gene are GTSNPN and SVGIG (reference sequence). The length of the CDR3 is 12 residues. The CDR3 here is CAWSFGGDAQFF. As DNA, the CDR3 is TGTGCCTGGAGTTTCGGGGGTGACGCACAGTTCTTC. The whole variable domain, filled in from reference TRBV30 and TRBJ2-1, reads SQTIHQWPATLVQPVGSPLSLECTVEGTSNPNLYWYRQAAGRGLQLLFYSVGIGQISSEVPQNLSASRPQDRQFILSSKKLLLSDSGFYLCAWSFGGDAQFFGPGTRLTVL.

This clone was detected only a few times. The V and J genes are TRBV4-1 and TRBJ2-1, with D perhaps given as TRBD1 or TRBD2 (5 bases each). CDR3 length equals 15 residues. V was pared by 0 bases and J by 5 bases, with 11 bases between. Germline V gene lookup returns CDR1 MGHRA and CDR2 YSYEKL. CDR3 nucleotide sequence: TGCGCCAGCAGCCAAGATGGGACGTACGACAATGAGCAGTTCTTC. This gives the protein CASSQDGTYDNEQFF.

The V and J genes are TRBV27 and TRBJ2-7; no clear D gene. CDR3 length equals 15 residues. Germline CDR1 reads MNHEY; CDR2 reads SMNVEV (reference sequence). Between the trimmed V and J ends, which lost 5 bases and 0 bases, there was a span of 14 bases. The CDR3 nucleotides read TGTGCCAGCAGTCCCTACTCCCAGTCCTCCTACGAGCAGTACTTC. Translating it yields CASSPYSQSSYEQYF.

The chain uses TRBV5-1 and TRBJ2-5; 8 nucleotides match TRBD1. Germline V CDR1 and CDR2: SGHRS, YFSETQ. This CDR3 contains 15 residues. V was pared by 4 bases and J by 5 bases, with 10 bases of the junction left unmatched. The CDR3 region is CASSPAGGAGETQYF. DNA for the CDR3: TGCGCCAGCAGCCCCGCAGGGGGCGCGGGGGAGACCCAGTACTTC.

J is TRBJ2-1 and V is TRBV4-1, with TRBD2 matching 7 bases. The CDR3 extends over 16 amino acids. V lost 1 base to trimming and J lost 5 bases; unmatched junction nucleotides: 8. The germline CDR1 and CDR2 sequences are MGHRA and YSYEKL. The CDR3 loop reads CASSQVSGTTHNEQFF. The CDR3 nucleotides are TGCGCCAGCAGCCAAGTTTCTGGGACTACTCACAATGAGCAGTTCTTC.

The V call is TRBV5-6, the J call TRBJ2-3; 8 positions agree with TRBD2. The junction had 7 bases not matched to a gene; V was cut back by 0 bases and J by 1 base. Per the germline V gene, CDR1 is SGHDT and CDR2 is YYEEEE. The CDR3 length is 17 residues. CDR3 region: CASSLGWAGGGTDTQYF. The CDR3, as DNA: TGTGCCAGCAGCTTGGGCTGGGCGGGAGGTGGCACAGATACGCAGTATTTT. The whole variable domain, filled in from reference TRBV5-6 and TRBJ2-3, reads DAGVTQSPTHLIKTRGQQVTLRCSPKSGHDTVSWYQQALGQGPQFIFQYYEEEERQRGNFPDRFSGHQFPNYSSELNVNALLLGDSALYLCASSLGWAGGGTDTQYFGPGTRLTVL.

The chain has TRBV28 and TRBJ2-7; D uncertain. Trimming pared 6 bases from V and 6 bases from J, leaving 12 bases between. The CDR3 contains 12 residues. Germline CDR1 MDHEN, CDR2 SYDVKM. CDR3 loop: CASSVGHGEQYF. CDR3 DNA: TGTGCCAGCAGCGTAGGCCACGGCGAGCAGTACTTC.

The chain couples TRBV19 to TRBJ2-7; D remains unclear. Per the germline V gene, CDR1 is LNHDA and CDR2 is SQIVND (reference sequence). The V gene lost 2 bases and the J gene lost 5 bases, with 10 bases spanning the gap. The CDR3 runs 13 residues. The CDR3 spells CASSISGMDEQYF. Here the CDR3 DNA reads TGTGCCAGTAGTATATCTGGGATGGACGAGCAGTACTTC. Looking up the rest from reference TRBV19 and TRBJ2-7 gives the full variable domain: DGGITQSPKYLFRKEGQNVTLSCEQNLNHDAMYWYRQDPGQGLRLIYYSQIVNDFQKGDIAEGYSVSREKKESFPLTVTSAQKNPTAFYLCASSISGMDEQYFGPGTRLTVT.

This clone was observed a single time. This chain's CDR3 is CASNPPANYGYTF. CDR3 nucleotides: TGTGCCAGCAATCCCCCGGCTAACTATGGCTACACCTTC. This chain links TRBV7-9 with TRBJ1-2, with D hard to call. The CDR3 runs to 13 residues. Per germline, CDR1 SEHNR and CDR2 FQNEAQ (reference sequence). The germline V and J ends were trimmed by 7 bases and 0 bases, with 9 bases remaining between them.

This chain links TRBV7-8 with TRBJ1-6, with TRBD1 as a possible D gene (5 bases). The CDR3 runs to 15 residues. Trimming pared 1 base from V and 6 bases from J, leaving 10 bases between. CDR1 and CDR2 (germline): SGHVS, FQNEAQ. DNA for the CDR3: TGTGCCAGCAGCTTAGGCCAGGGATCTAATTCACCCCTCCACTTT. The encoded protein is CASSLGQGSNSPLHF.

CDR3 amino acids: CASSHKGGETQYF. CDR3 in DNA: TGTGCCAGCAGCCATAAAGGGGGCGAGACCCAGTACTTC. This chain connects TRBV4-2 to TRBJ2-5; TRBD1 matches 7 bases. Germline V gene data show CDR1 as LGHNA and CDR2 as YNFKEQ. The CDR3 is 13 amino acids. After removal of 3 bases from V and 5 bases from J, the junction contained 3 bases not matched to a gene.

The chain has TRBV6-5 and TRBJ2-7, with 10 bases lining up with TRBD1. The V gene's germline CDR1 is MNHEY and CDR2 SVGAGI. The CDR3 is made up of 15 amino acids. With 4 bases clipped from V and 7 bases from J, the junction kept 10 bases outside the gene matches. CDR3 coding DNA: TGTGCCAGCAGTTCTCAGACAGGGGGCACGGGAGAGCAGTACTTC. Amino acid sequence: CASSSQTGGTGEQYF.

The chain carries TRBV5-1 and TRBJ1-1; 7 bases map to TRBD1. The V and J ends lost 7 bases and 1 base, in that order; junction bases with no gene match: 7. The germline V gene encodes CDR1 SGHRS and CDR2 YFSETQ. The CDR3 contains 14 residues. The CDR3 sequence is CASAPGQRNTEAFF. CDR3 DNA: TGCGCCAGCGCCCCGGGACAGCGGAACACTGAAGCTTTCTTT.

In regard to this clone: A far bigger clonotype differs at one base, so this is likely a read error. J is TRBJ2-3 and V is TRBV18; D not certain. Germline V lookup: CDR1 KGHSH, CDR2 LQKENI. The CDR3 runs 13 residues. The CDR3 nucleotides read TGTGCCAACTCACCATCTTCCGAATATACGCAGTATTTT. Its translation is CANSPSSEYTQYF.